The 9 T cell receptor beta chains presented below share a single source sample, sequenced in a study of T cell responses to AZD1222 COVID-19 vaccine. Profiling relied on immunoSEQ multiplex PCR, and the TCRdb table lists in-frame clones only, not all of them. Among 130,000 to 150,000 clones listed, under 95% were seen once. This specimen was peripheral blood, taken on day 0 of AZD1222 vaccination. These receptors all stem from an adult in good health.

The genes are TRBV28 and TRBJ2-2; 8 nucleotides line up with TRBD2. Germline V gene data show CDR1 as MDHEN and CDR2 as SYDVKM. CDR3 length equals 16 residues. The V segment lost 4 bases and the J segment 7 bases; nucleotides outside the gene matches: 11. CDR3 DNA: TGTGCCAGCAGTTCTAGCGGGCCCCACGGCGTCGGGGAGCTGTTTTTT. This sequence encodes CASSSSGPHGVGELFF.

The chain uses TRBV4-1 and TRBJ2-7; 12 bases line up with TRBD1. The V gene's germline CDR1 is MGHRA and CDR2 YSYEKL. The CDR3 is 16 residues long. The trim removed 2 bases at V and 6 bases at J, leaving 8 bases unmatched. CDR3 coding DNA: TGCGCCAGCAGCCAATTAGGGGGACAGGGGGCGGGCGAGCAGTACTTC. Amino acids: CASSQLGGQGAGEQYF.

J is TRBJ2-6 and V is TRBV30; TRBD1 might be the D (5 bases). The germline V and J ends were trimmed by 2 bases and 1 base, with 12 bases remaining between them. Germline V gene lookup returns CDR1 GTSNPN and CDR2 SVGIG (reference sequence). The CDR3 length is 16 residues. The chain's CDR3 is CAWSSVGVSGANVLTF. For the CDR3, the DNA is TGTGCCTGGAGTTCTGTAGGGGTGTCTGGGGCCAACGTCCTGACTTTC.

This clone came up a few times. V gene TRBV10-3 combines with J gene TRBJ1-2; 10 bases are a match to TRBD1. Germline assignment: CDR1 ENHRY and CDR2 SYGVKD. V lost 10 bases and J lost 5; bases outside the gene matches: 4. The CDR3 is 12 residues long. CDR3 nucleotide sequence: TGTGCCACCCAGGACAGGGGGTATGGCTACACCTTC. Translation: CATQDRGYGYTF.

The V and J genes are TRBV10-3 and TRBJ1-1; D is uncertain. Germline V gene lookup returns CDR1 ENHRY and CDR2 SYGVKD. The CDR3 length is 16 residues. Trimming pared 3 bases from V and 1 base from J, leaving 15 bases between. CDR3 nucleotide sequence: TGTGCCATCAGTGATGGGCAGGTGCCAGCGAACACTGAAGCTTTCTTT. Protein sequence: CAISDGQVPANTEAFF.

The V gene is TRBV19, the J gene TRBJ1-5, with D maybe TRBD1 (5 bases). V lost 5 bases, J lost 1 base, and 18 bases lay in between. The germline CDR1 and CDR2 sequences are LNHDA and SQIVND (reference sequence). The length of the CDR3 is 17 residues. CDR3 DNA: TGTGCCAGTAGTGCCGGGACGGTTGACTGGAGCAATCAGCCCCAGCATTTT. Its translation: CASSAGTVDWSNQPQHF.

The rearrangement uses TRBV2 and TRBJ2-1, with 9 bases that match TRBD2. The CDR3 contains 16 residues. Germline trimming cut 6 bases from V and 0 bases from J; bases unmatched to any gene: 6. Germline assignment: CDR1 SNHLY and CDR2 FYNNEI. The CDR3 loop is CASRDSGGSSYNEQFF. The CDR3 DNA reads TGTGCCAGCAGAGATAGCGGGGGAAGCTCCTACAATGAGCAGTTCTTC.

The chain joins TRBV2 to TRBJ1-2; TRBD1 matches 7 bases. The CDR3 has 15 residues. V shed 6 bases and J 5 bases; nucleotides not matched to a gene: 12. Per germline, CDR1 SNHLY and CDR2 FYNNEI. Here the CDR3 DNA reads TGTGCCAGCAGCCACGACAGGGACCCCTGGTATGGCTACACCTTC. The encoded protein is CASSHDRDPWYGYTF.

This chain links TRBV5-1 with TRBJ1-2; D might be TRBD1 (6 bases). Germline V CDR1 and CDR2: SGHRS, YFSETQ. V lost 1 base and J lost 7, with 14 bases in between. This CDR3 is 14 amino acids long. In nucleotides, the CDR3 is TGCGCCAGCAGCTTGTTTCCAGGGGAGGTTGGCTACACCTTC. Protein: CASSLFPGEVGYTF.